These 32 T cell receptor beta chains share one sample of origin, sequenced in a study of blood T cell repertoires in COVID-19. The data were produced by immunoSEQ multiplex PCR, yet TCRdb's version contains in-frame clones alone and is incomplete. The sample contains about 70,000 clones, approximately 79% of which appear only once. The sample taken for sequencing was peripheral blood. Source of these receptors: an older woman with acute or convalescent COVID-19.

V and J are TRBV25-1 and TRBJ2-3; possible D gene TRBD1, 5 bases. Germline V gene lookup returns CDR1 MGHDK and CDR2 SYGVNS. V lost 5 bases and J lost 2, with 17 bases in between. This CDR3 contains 16 residues. The CDR3 here is CASSSRQTTFTDTQYF. The CDR3 DNA is TGTGCCAGCAGTTCCCGACAGACCACCTTCACAGATACGCAGTATTTT.

This clone was seen a handful of times. This chain joins TRBV11-3 and TRBJ1-1; D unclear. This CDR3 is built from 13 residues. Germline V CDR1 and CDR2: SGHNT, YENEEA. Between the trimmed V and J ends, which lost 1 base and 1 base, there was a span of 4 bases. CDR3: CASSLAGNTEAFF. CDR3 nucleotides: TGTGCCAGCAGCTTAGCAGGGAACACTGAAGCTTTCTTT. Drawing the rest from reference TRBV11-3 and TRBJ1-1, the complete variable domain is EAGVVQSPRYKIIEKKQPVAFWCNPISGHNTLYWYLQNLGQGPELLIRYENEEAVDDSQLPKDRFSAERLKGVDSTLKIQPAELGDSAVYLCASSLAGNTEAFFGQGTRLTVV.

This clone was observed a few times. The J gene is TRBJ2-6, the V gene TRBV5-6; D possibly corresponds to TRBD1 (6 bases). Looked up from germline, CDR1 is SGHDT and CDR2 is YYEEEE. V was cut by 2 bases and J by 3 bases, with 9 bases left in between. CDR3 length equals 15 residues. The CDR3 nucleotides read TGTGCCAGCAGCTTCCCAGGGGTTGGGGCCAACGTCCTGACTTTC. Protein sequence: CASSFPGVGANVLTF.

The genes are TRBV19 and TRBJ2-5; TRBD2 matches at 8 bases. Trimming cost V 3 bases and J 3 bases; bases outside gene matches: 6. CDR1 LNHDA and CDR2 SQIVND come from the germline V gene (reference sequence). The CDR3 consists of 15 residues. The CDR3 protein is CASSIIAGRKETQYF. The CDR3 nucleotides are TGTGCCAGTAGTATTATAGCGGGGAGGAAAGAGACCCAGTACTTC.

CDR3 in amino acids: CARMAGGGYGYTF. CDR3 coding DNA: TGTGCCCGGATGGCAGGGGGCGGCTATGGCTACACCTTC. The chain uses TRBV30 and TRBJ1-2; the match to TRBD1 covers 8 bases. V lost 8 bases and J lost 4; bases outside the gene matches: 9. In germline, CDR1 is GTSNPN, CDR2 SVGIG (reference sequence). The CDR3 sequence is 13 residues long.

This clone is a singleton in its sample. The chain joins TRBV27 to TRBJ2-1, with D possibly matching TRBD1 (6 bases). Germline V gene lookup returns CDR1 MNHEY and CDR2 SMNVEV (reference sequence). Trimming pared 4 bases from V and 8 bases from J, leaving 6 bases between. The CDR3 length is 11 residues. As DNA, the CDR3 is TGTGCCAGCAGTTACAGGGATGAGCAGTTCTTC. This codes for CASSYRDEQFF.

V and J are TRBV2 and TRBJ1-2, with TRBD1 as a possible D gene (5 bases). CDR3 length: 13 residues. Germline loops: CDR1 SNHLY, CDR2 FYNNEI. Trimming left V 6 bases short and J 2 bases short, with 10 bases between. CDR3 DNA: TGTGCCAGCAGGCGGGACGTAAACTATGGCTACACCTTC. It codes for CASRRDVNYGYTF.

This clone was seen a single time. This CDR3 is CASRPGQSTGGYTF. CDR3 DNA: TGTGCAAGTCGCCCCGGACAGAGTACAGGTGGCTACACCTTC. The V gene is TRBV12-2, the J gene TRBJ1-2; whether TRBD1, the table's D call, matches the DNA was not checked. TRBV12-2 is an annotated pseudogene. The CDR3 spans 14 residues.

The chain uses TRBV2 and TRBJ1-3; 12 bases line up with TRBD1. The CDR3 sequence is 16 residues long. Trimming took 8 bases from V and 1 from J; bases not matched to a gene: 6. Germline CDR1 reads SNHLY; CDR2 reads FYNNEI. The CDR3, as DNA: TGTGCCAGCTTGGGGGGACAGGGGGCTTCTGGAAACACCATATATTTT. Its protein product is CASLGGQGASGNTIYF.

This rearrangement joins TRBV7-3 to TRBJ1-6; 9 bases are shared with TRBD1. This CDR3 comprises 16 residues. The germline V gene encodes CDR1 SGHTA and CDR2 FQGTGA. With 4 bases clipped from V and 5 bases from J, the junction kept 6 bases outside the gene matches. The CDR3 reads CASSSTGTGNNSPLHF. CDR3 nucleotides: TGTGCCAGCAGCTCGACCGGGACAGGGAATAATTCACCCCTCCACTTT.

This clone was observed a few times. V gene TRBV7-6 combines with J gene TRBJ2-7; TRBD2 matches 10 bases. V lost 5 bases to trimming and J lost 5 bases; unmatched junction nucleotides: 9. The CDR3 length is 15 residues. Per germline, CDR1 SGHVS and CDR2 FNYEAQ. CDR3 protein: CASSPQPSGGDEQYF. CDR3 sequence (DNA): TGTGCCAGCAGCCCTCAGCCCAGCGGGGGGGACGAGCAGTACTTC.

The chain has TRBV7-6 and TRBJ2-6; TRBD2 agrees at 10 bases. This CDR3 contains 18 residues. Germline loops: CDR1 SGHVS, CDR2 FNYEAQ. Trimming took 5 bases from V and 0 from J; bases not matched to a gene: 7. CDR3 region: CASSRSSGGLSGANVLTF. In DNA, the CDR3 is TGTGCCAGCAGCCGTTCTAGCGGGGGTCTCTCTGGGGCCAACGTCCTGACTTTC.

This clone has only a few counts. The chain links TRBV10-3 to TRBJ2-7; 13 bases agree with TRBD2. V shed 3 bases and J 0 bases; nucleotides not matched to a gene: 11. This CDR3 spans 19 amino acids. Per germline, CDR1 ENHRY and CDR2 SYGVKD. The CDR3 protein is CAISDFSGLAGSSSYEQYF. In nucleotides, the CDR3 is TGTGCCATCAGTGATTTCTCGGGACTAGCGGGGTCGAGCTCCTACGAGCAGTACTTC.

The chain couples TRBV10-2 to TRBJ1-6; 9 nucleotides line up with TRBD1. The V and J ends lost 4 bases and 1 base, in that order; junction bases with no gene match: 5. The CDR3 has 17 amino acids. The germline V gene has CDR1 WSHSY and CDR2 SAAADI. This CDR3 is CASSVSGQGSYNSPLHF. CDR3 nucleotides: TGCGCCAGCAGTGTCTCGGGACAGGGTTCCTATAATTCACCCCTCCACTTT.

This clone was detected only a few times. The chain has TRBV6-6 and TRBJ2-3, with 10 bases fitting TRBD1. CDR3 length equals 15 residues. In germline, CDR1 is MNHNY, CDR2 SVGAGI (reference sequence). After removal of 6 bases from V and 1 base from J, the junction contained 4 bases not matched to a gene. The CDR3 spells CASRRTGGGTDTQYF. In DNA, the CDR3 is TGTGCCAGCAGACGGACAGGGGGGGGCACAGATACGCAGTATTTT.

J is TRBJ2-3 and V is TRBV4-2; TRBD1 aligns across 8 bases. The CDR3 extends over 14 amino acids. V shed 5 bases and J 1 base; nucleotides not matched to a gene: 2. Germline V CDR1 and CDR2: LGHNA, YNFKEQ. This CDR3 reads CASSAGGGTDTQYF. The CDR3 DNA reads TGTGCCAGCAGCGCAGGGGGCGGCACAGATACGCAGTATTTT.

Concerning this clone itself: The sample carries other DNA sequences with the same CDR3. The chain uses TRBV7-9 and TRBJ1-5; the match to TRBD1 covers 8 bases. Unmatched junction bases numbered 1, after V lost 4 bases and J lost 5 bases. CDR1 and CDR2 from the germline V gene are SEHNR and FQNEAQ (reference sequence). The CDR3 sequence is 13 residues long. CDR3 bases: TGTGCCAGCAGCTCACAGGGGGATCAGCCCCAGCATTTT. This translates into CASSSQGDQPQHF.

This chain uses TRBV5-1 with TRBJ2-5; 9 bases match TRBD1. The germline V gene has CDR1 SGHRS and CDR2 YFSETQ. The V gene end was trimmed by 5 bases and the J gene end by 0 bases; junction bases not matched to a gene: 11. This CDR3 has 17 amino acids. The CDR3 here is CASSPGQGGQYQETQYF. CDR3 bases: TGCGCCAGCAGTCCGGGACAGGGAGGACAGTACCAAGAGACCCAGTACTTC.

The CDR3 loop is CASSYSGGNQPQHF. The CDR3 DNA sequence: TGTGCCAGCAGTTACTCGGGGGGGAATCAGCCCCAGCATTTT. The V call is TRBV6-6, the J call TRBJ1-5, with a tentative D call TRBD1 (5 bases). The CDR3 spans 14 residues. Germline V gene sequence: CDR1 MNHNY, CDR2 SVGAGI (reference sequence). Trimming removed 0 bases from V and 4 bases from J, with 7 bases in between.

V gene TRBV6-5 combines with J gene TRBJ1-1; 7 bases align to TRBD1. The CDR3 runs to 13 residues. Losses at the gene ends were 8 bases for V and 0 bases for J; bases not matched to a gene: 3. The germline V gene encodes CDR1 MNHEY and CDR2 SVGAGI. The DNA for the CDR3 is TGTGCCAGCGGGGGACAGCTGAACACTGAAGCTTTCTTT. Its protein is CASGGQLNTEAFF.

The chain employs TRBV6-1 and TRBJ1-2; D gene unclear. Germline V gene sequence: CDR1 MNHNS, CDR2 SASEGT. The CDR3 sequence is 12 residues long. With 3 bases removed from V and 6 bases from J, the gap between germline ends came to 8 bases. The CDR3 region is CASSDSTNGYTF. The DNA of the CDR3 is TGTGCCAGCAGTGACAGTACGAATGGCTACACCTTC.

This clone was picked up a small number of times. This chain links TRBV7-9 with TRBJ2-1, with unresolved D. Germline V gene data show CDR1 as SEHNR and CDR2 as FQNEAQ (reference sequence). The CDR3 has 13 residues. V shed 2 bases and J shed 9 bases, with 11 bases lying between them. CDR3 bases: TGTGCCAGCAGCTTAATAGGAGTCAGTGAGCAGTTCTTC. The encoded protein is CASSLIGVSEQFF.

This sequence joins TRBV7-6 and TRBJ1-1, with D possibly TRBD1 on 5 matching bases. The CDR3 is 16 residues long. Trimming pared 6 bases from V and 0 bases from J, leaving 17 bases between. The V gene's germline CDR1 is SGHVS and CDR2 FNYEAQ. The DNA of the CDR3 is TGTGCCAGCAGTCCAGGGATAGACAGTTTGAACACTGAAGCTTTCTTT. As protein: CASSPGIDSLNTEAFF.

The chain has TRBV28 and TRBJ1-2; 9 bases are shared with TRBD1. Germline V CDR1 and CDR2: MDHEN, SYDVKM. The V segment lost 1 base and the J segment 6 bases; nucleotides outside the gene matches: 3. This CDR3 contains 14 residues. In DNA, the CDR3 is TGTGCCAGCAGTTTATTGGGACAGGGAAATGGCTACACCTTC. Its translation is CASSLLGQGNGYTF.

This chain connects TRBV6-1 to TRBJ1-1, with D possibly matching TRBD1 (5 bases). CDR1 is MNHNS and CDR2 is SASEGT in the germline V gene. Trimming cost V 3 bases and J 13 bases, with 12 bases left between them. The CDR3 totals 11 residues. CDR3 nucleotide sequence: TGTGCCAGCAGTGAGGGGCTCCTTAATTTCTTT. This gives the protein CASSEGLLNFF.

The chain carries TRBV5-4 and TRBJ2-3; D is undetermined. Trimming cost V 2 bases and J 8 bases, with 15 bases left between them. The germline gives CDR1 SGHNT, CDR2 YYREEE (reference sequence). This CDR3 is 14 amino acids long. The CDR3 sequence is CASSFTGSRGTQYF. CDR3 nucleotide sequence: TGTGCCAGCAGCTTTACCGGGTCGAGAGGTACGCAGTATTTT. The variable domain in full, completed from reference TRBV5-4 and TRBJ2-3, reads ETGVTQSPTHLIKTRGQQVTLRCSSQSGHNTVSWYQQALGQGPQFIFQYYREEENGRGNFPPRFSGLQFPNYSSELNVNALELDDSALYLCASSFTGSRGTQYFGPGTRLTVL.

The chain has TRBV7-9 and TRBJ2-7; D possibly corresponds to TRBD2 (6 bases). The CDR3 contains 11 residues. V shed 7 bases and J shed 6 bases, with 10 bases lying between them. CDR1 is SEHNR and CDR2 is FQNEAQ in the germline V gene (reference sequence). For the CDR3, the DNA is TGTGCCAGCACCTGGAGGGGCGAGCAGTACTTC. This codes for CASTWRGEQYF.

This sequence joins TRBV7-3 and TRBJ2-1, with D perhaps matching TRBD2 (5 bases). V shed 5 bases and J shed 3 bases, with 14 bases lying between them. The CDR3 has 15 amino acids. Germline values: CDR1 SGHTA, CDR2 FQGTGA. CDR3 DNA: TGTGCCAGCAGCGATCGCTCTCGGGACTACAATGAGCAGTTCTTC. It codes for CASSDRSRDYNEQFF.

The chain combines TRBV4-1 with TRBJ2-7; tentatively, D is TRBD1 (6 bases). Per germline, CDR1 MGHRA and CDR2 YSYEKL. The CDR3 has 14 residues. Deletions cut 1 base from V and 4 bases from J, with 11 bases between. CDR3 sequence: CASSQVYRVYEQYF. CDR3 nucleotide sequence: TGCGCCAGCAGCCAAGTATACAGGGTTTACGAGCAGTACTTC.

The V call is TRBV5-4, the J call TRBJ1-1; 12 bases match TRBD1. The CDR3 extends over 19 amino acids. V was clipped by 4 bases and J by 2 bases; unmatched bases: 15. CDR1 and CDR2 from the germline V gene are SGHNT and YYREEE (reference sequence). CDR3 nucleotide sequence: TGTGCCAGCAGCGCCGGGACAGGGGGCGGGTCTGCCTTAAACACTGAAGCTTTCTTT. This translates into CASSAGTGGGSALNTEAFF.

The CDR3 sequence: CASRYRGKRPCEQFF. The CDR3, as DNA: TGTGCCAGCAGGTATAGGGGGAAACGTCCCTGCGAGCAGTTCTTC. The chain employs TRBV21-1 and TRBJ2-1; the table names TRBD1, a call not compared with the DNA. TRBV21-1 is shown as a pseudogene. This CDR3 is built from 15 residues.

This clone appeared once. This chain connects TRBV27 to TRBJ2-1; 12 bases fit TRBD2. Germline V lookup: CDR1 MNHEY, CDR2 SMNVEV (reference sequence). The length of the CDR3 is 16 residues. The V and J ends lost 3 bases and 5 bases, in that order; junction bases with no gene match: 5. For the CDR3, the DNA is TGTGCCAGCAGTTTGAGACTAGCGGGGGCCCACAATGAGCAGTTCTTC. Amino acids: CASSLRLAGAHNEQFF.